Below, 12 T cell receptor beta chains from the same sample are listed, as sequenced in a study of identifying expanded T cells in peripheral blood. TCRdb's copy holds only in-frame clones and misses some; the assay was immunoSEQ multiplex PCR. The data show just over 90,000 clones, around nine tenths seen once. Sequences were obtained from blood. These receptors were taken from a person between 18 and 75 years old in good health.

This sequence joins TRBV30 and TRBJ1-6; tentative D call: TRBD1 (5 bases). Trimming pared 1 base from V and 7 bases from J, leaving 11 bases between. Germline V gene sequence: CDR1 GTSNPN, CDR2 SVGIG (reference sequence). This CDR3 region has 14 residues. The CDR3 reads CAWSEGQENSPLHF. CDR3 coding DNA: TGTGCCTGGAGTGAGGGGCAGGAGAATTCACCCCTCCACTTT. Combining the CDR3 with reference TRBV30 and TRBJ1-6 gives the whole variable domain SQTIHQWPATLVQPVGSPLSLECTVEGTSNPNLYWYRQAAGRGLQLLFYSVGIGQISSEVPQNLSASRPQDRQFILSSKKLLLSDSGFYLCAWSEGQENSPLHFGNGTRLTVT.

This chain joins TRBV11-2 and TRBJ2-3, with unresolved D. CDR3 length: 13 residues. Germline V lookup: CDR1 SGHAT, CDR2 FQNNGV. V was clipped by 0 bases and J by 2 bases, with 3 bases between them. The CDR3 region has the DNA TGTGCCAGCAGCTTAGAATACACAGATACGCAGTATTTT. Its protein product is CASSLEYTDTQYF.

This clone was detected only once. The chain employs TRBV15 and TRBJ2-5; 8 bases are shared with TRBD2. Looked up from germline, CDR1 is LNHNV and CDR2 is YYDKDF (reference sequence). The CDR3 spans 15 residues. After removal of 5 bases from V and 5 bases from J, the junction contained 10 bases not matched to a gene. The CDR3 DNA follows: TGTGCCACCAGCGGCCAGTCGAGCGGGAGTGAGACCCAGTACTTC. Translating gives CATSGQSSGSETQYF.

J is TRBJ2-2 and V is TRBV4-1; TRBD2 might be the D (5 bases). The CDR3 runs to 16 residues. Germline V gene data show CDR1 as MGHRA and CDR2 as YSYEKL. V was clipped by 4 bases and J by 0 bases, with 12 bases between them. CDR3 amino acids: CASSRHGGANTGELFF. CDR3 nucleotides: TGCGCCAGCAGCCGACATGGAGGTGCGAACACCGGGGAGCTGTTTTTT.

This clone was counted a single time. This chain links TRBV18 with TRBJ2-1, with D perhaps matching TRBD1 (7 bases). The germline V and J ends were trimmed by 3 bases and 6 bases, with 9 bases remaining between them. The germline V gene encodes CDR1 KGHSH and CDR2 LQKENI. CDR3 length: 13 amino acids. CDR3 amino acids: CASSPQGGNEQFF. CDR3 coding DNA: TGTGCCAGCTCACCGCAGGGGGGCAATGAGCAGTTCTTC.

The chain couples TRBV4-1 to TRBJ1-2; D possibly corresponds to TRBD1 (5 bases). Trimming cost V 4 bases and J 3 bases, with 12 bases left between them. The CDR3 runs 14 residues. Germline V gene sequence: CDR1 MGHRA, CDR2 YSYEKL. The CDR3 sequence is CASSLLGADYGYTF. The CDR3 DNA follows: TGCGCCAGCAGCCTTCTTGGGGCCGACTATGGCTACACCTTC.

The rearrangement joins TRBV11-2 to TRBJ2-7; D remains ambiguous. This CDR3 comprises 12 residues. CDR1 is SGHAT, CDR2 FQNNGV, per germline. The V gene lost 0 bases and the J gene lost 7 bases, with 7 bases spanning the gap. The CDR3 sequence: CASSLDLGEQYF. The DNA of the CDR3 is TGTGCCAGCAGCTTAGATCTGGGAGAGCAGTACTTC.

The rearrangement uses TRBV7-2 and TRBJ1-3, with D hard to call. This CDR3 has 13 amino acids. Germline CDR1 is SGHTA and CDR2 is FQGNSA. Trimming pared 5 bases from V and 4 bases from J, leaving 9 bases between. The CDR3 protein is CASSLRRGNTIYF. CDR3 coding DNA: TGTGCCAGCAGCCTTCGGAGGGGAAACACCATATATTTT.

This clone showed up just a few times. The chain is built from TRBV19 and TRBJ1-1, with D uncertain. Germline V gives CDR1 LNHDA, CDR2 SQIVND (reference sequence). The CDR3 runs to 13 residues. Trimming removed 0 bases from V and 5 bases from J, with 7 bases in between. This CDR3 reads CASSIDGQTEAFF. For the CDR3, the DNA is TGTGCCAGTAGTATAGATGGGCAGACTGAAGCTTTCTTT.

This chain uses TRBV5-1 with TRBJ2-6; 7 nucleotides align to TRBD1. V gave up 7 bases and J gave up 0 bases; unmatched junction bases: 4. Germline lookup yields CDR1 SGHRS and CDR2 YFSETQ. This CDR3 has 15 amino acids. In DNA, the CDR3 is TGCGCCAGCGGGACAGTGCCCTCTGGGGCCAACGTCCTGACTTTC. Protein sequence: CASGTVPSGANVLTF. Together with reference TRBV5-1 and TRBJ2-6, the CDR3 gives the full variable domain: KAGVTQTPRYLIKTRGQQVTLSCSPISGHRSVSWYQQTPGQGLQFLFEYFSETQRNKGNFPGRFSGRQFSNSRSEMNVSTLELGDSALYLCASGTVPSGANVLTFGAGSRLTVL.

J is TRBJ2-2 and V is TRBV14, with 7 bases that match TRBD1. From germline, CDR1 is SGHDN and CDR2 FVKESK. V dropped 6 bases and J dropped 7; count of bases not matched to a gene: 11. This CDR3 spans 15 amino acids. CDR3: CASSPLTGSGGELFF. Here the CDR3 DNA reads TGTGCCAGCAGTCCTTTGACAGGGTCGGGCGGGGAGCTGTTTTTT. Using reference TRBV14 and TRBJ2-2 for the parts outside the CDR3, the full variable domain is EAGVTQFPSHSVIEKGQTVTLRCDPISGHDNLYWYRRVMGKEIKFLLHFVKESKQDESGMPNNRFLAERTGGTYSTLKVQPAELEDSGVYFCASSPLTGSGGELFFGEGSRLTVL.

The chain uses TRBV11-2 and TRBJ2-1, with 8 bases fitting TRBD1. The CDR3 is 13 amino acids. V dropped 5 bases and J dropped 6; count of bases not matched to a gene: 3. Germline values: CDR1 SGHAT, CDR2 FQNNGV. This CDR3 is CASSRTGSNEQFF. The CDR3 nucleotides read TGTGCCAGCAGCCGGACAGGGAGCAATGAGCAGTTCTTC.